The 21 T cell receptor beta chains in this list originate from one sample, sequenced in a study of blood T cell repertoires in COVID-19. The data were produced by immunoSEQ multiplex PCR, yet TCRdb's version contains in-frame clones alone and is incomplete. The data contain under 400,000 clones, 65% to 90% of them singletons. Sequenced input: PBMCs or T cells enriched from blood (not recorded which). The receptors here all came from a woman aged 40-49 years with acute COVID-19.

The chain recombines TRBV7-2 with TRBJ2-7, with D unresolved. This CDR3 has 13 amino acids. V lost 7 bases and J lost 6, with 16 bases in between. Germline V gene sequence: CDR1 SGHTA, CDR2 FQGNSA. CDR3 loop: CASNEFLLSEQYF. DNA for the CDR3: TGTGCCAGCAACGAATTCCTGCTAAGCGAGCAGTACTTC.

The gene calls are TRBV4-2 and TRBJ1-1, with a tentative D call TRBD1 (6 bases). This CDR3 spans 13 amino acids. CDR1 and CDR2 from the germline V gene are LGHNA and YNFKEQ. Deletions cut 3 bases from V and 3 bases from J, with 8 bases between. The CDR3 reads CASSQGTYTEAFF. The CDR3 DNA follows: TGTGCCAGCAGCCAGGGGACATACACTGAAGCTTTCTTT.

The chain joins TRBV10-3 to TRBJ2-1; 11 positions match TRBD2. The CDR3 length is 17 residues. Germline V lookup: CDR1 ENHRY, CDR2 SYGVKD. Losses at the gene ends were 10 bases for V and 5 bases for J; bases not matched to a gene: 16. The CDR3 bases are TGTGCCACGAAGCCGTCTAGCGGGGGGCCGCGGGACAATGAGCAGTTCTTC. It is translated as CATKPSSGGPRDNEQFF.

V and J are TRBV19 and TRBJ1-6; no clear D gene. Trimming took off 6 bases at V and 8 bases at J, with 17 bases between the two ends. The CDR3 spans 15 residues. The germline CDR1 and CDR2 sequences are LNHDA and SQIVND (reference sequence). The CDR3 DNA follows: TGTGCCAGTAGGGTCCTAGGCGGGCTTGATTCACCCCTCCACTTT. Translating it yields CASRVLGGLDSPLHF.

The V and J genes are TRBV7-6 and TRBJ2-1, with 12 bases aligning to TRBD2. CDR1 SGHVS and CDR2 FNYEAQ come from the germline V gene. This CDR3 has 16 amino acids. Trimming removed 3 bases from V and 7 bases from J; junction bases left unmatched: 7. CDR3 DNA: TGTGCCAGCAGCTTGGGTTCGACTAGCGGGAGTAATGAGCAGTTCTTC. Protein: CASSLGSTSGSNEQFF. The variable domain in full, with the rest retrieved from reference TRBV7-6 and TRBJ2-1, is GAGVSQSPRYKVTKRGQDVALRCDPISGHVSLYWYRQALGQGPEFLTYFNYEAQQDKSGLPNDRFSAERPEGSISTLTIQRTEQRDSAMYRCASSLGSTSGSNEQFFGPGTRLTVL.

The rearrangement links TRBV12-5 to TRBJ1-2; 11 positions match TRBD1. V shed 3 bases, J shed 1 base, and the junction held 13 bases outside the gene matches. This CDR3 region has 19 residues. Germline V gives CDR1 LGHNT, CDR2 FRNRAP. CDR3 protein: CASGFSPGQGAQGNYGYTF. In DNA form, the CDR3 reads TGTGCTAGTGGTTTCTCACCTGGACAGGGGGCGCAGGGTAACTATGGCTACACCTTC.

This clone has only a few counts. The chain employs TRBV14 and TRBJ1-2, with a tentative D call TRBD1 (5 bases). From germline, CDR1 is SGHDN and CDR2 FVKESK. This CDR3 spans 13 amino acids. Trimming stripped 4 bases from V and 4 bases from J, with 10 bases between. DNA of the CDR3: TGTGCCAGCAGCCCCGGGGGGGGCTATGGCTACACCTTC. It encodes CASSPGGGYGYTF.

The chain has TRBV7-3 and TRBJ2-5; 8 bases are shared with TRBD2. Unmatched junction bases numbered 3, after V lost 2 bases and J lost 1 base. Germline V lookup: CDR1 SGHTA, CDR2 FQGTGA. The CDR3 runs to 15 residues. The CDR3 DNA is TGTGCCAGCAGCTTAGCGGGAGGACTCCAAGAGACCCAGTACTTC. It specifies CASSLAGGLQETQYF.

V usage is TRBV27 and J usage is TRBJ2-5; TRBD1 matches at 9 bases. Germline values: CDR1 MNHEY, CDR2 SMNVEV (reference sequence). V gave up 5 bases and J gave up 5 bases; unmatched junction bases: 6. The CDR3 is 14 residues long. The CDR3 DNA follows: TGTGCCAGCAGTGGGACAGGGAAAAGGGAGACCCAGTACTTC. Protein product: CASSGTGKRETQYF.

V usage is TRBV18 and J usage is TRBJ2-6; 8 positions match TRBD2. The CDR3 extends over 18 amino acids. The trim removed 5 bases at V and 4 bases at J, leaving 13 bases unmatched. Germline V gene data show CDR1 as KGHSH and CDR2 as LQKENI. The CDR3 DNA reads TGTGCCAGCTCAGGCCGGACACGGGAGGGTTTCGGGGCCAACGTCCTGACTTTC. It codes for CASSGRTREGFGANVLTF.

The genes are TRBV28 and TRBJ1-2; D not resolved. The CDR3 loop spans 13 amino acids. Trimming stripped 3 bases from V and 10 bases from J, with 15 bases between. Germline-derived CDR1 and CDR2 are MDHEN and SYDVKM. The CDR3 DNA sequence: TGTGCCAGCAGTTTCGGGCGGACGGAGGTCTACACCTTC. This codes for CASSFGRTEVYTF.

The table lists this clone with a count of one. This chain joins TRBV7-2 and TRBJ2-2; D is unresolved. The CDR3 has 13 amino acids. Germline values: CDR1 SGHTA, CDR2 FQGNSA. The V end lost 4 bases, the J end lost 2 bases, and 5 bases lay between the germline ends. CDR3 bases: TGTGCCAGCAGCTACCTAAACACCGGGGAGCTGTTTTTT. Its protein is CASSYLNTGELFF.

This clone appeared a few times. This chain joins TRBV6-6 and TRBJ1-2; 8 nucleotides match TRBD1. Germline CDR1 is MNHNY and CDR2 is SVGAGI (reference sequence). J lost 7 bases, V lost 5 bases, and 21 bases had no gene match. This CDR3 is built from 18 residues. CDR3 in amino acids: CASSLIPKSPTGAVGYTF. The CDR3 nucleotides are TGTGCCAGCAGTCTAATCCCGAAAAGCCCGACAGGGGCTGTTGGCTACACCTTC.

This clone showed up just once. The chain is built from TRBV4-2 and TRBJ1-2, with D possibly TRBD1 on 6 matching bases. The V end was cut by 0 bases, the J end by 0 bases, with 14 bases between. The CDR3 extends over 17 amino acids. Germline CDR1 is LGHNA and CDR2 is YNFKEQ. CDR3 bases: TGTGCCAGCAGCCAAGAAATGGGGGCTCTGGCTAACTATGGCTACACCTTC. Translation gives CASSQEMGALANYGYTF.

The chain has TRBV24-1 and TRBJ2-3, with TRBD2 identical over 10 bases. The CDR3 runs to 18 residues. Unmatched junction bases numbered 16, after V lost 7 bases and J lost 4 bases. Germline V gives CDR1 KGHDR, CDR2 SFDVKD. CDR3 DNA sequence: TGTGCCACCAGGGGGGGTACCGGGACTAGCGTGGGATCAGATACGCAGTATTTT. Residues: CATRGGTGTSVGSDTQYF.

The chain carries TRBV6-5 and TRBJ1-1; 7 nucleotides line up with TRBD1. Looked up from germline, CDR1 is MNHEY and CDR2 is SVGAGI. V shed 7 bases, J shed 7 bases, and the junction held 15 bases outside the gene matches. CDR3 size: 15 residues. CDR3 in DNA: TGTGCCAGCAAAGTCAGGGACAGAGATATTGGTGAAGCTTTCTTT. As protein: CASKVRDRDIGEAFF.

The sample holds a few counts of this clone. J is TRBJ1-2 and V is TRBV19; 8 bases are a match to TRBD1. The germline gives CDR1 LNHDA, CDR2 SQIVND (reference sequence). After removal of 6 bases from V and 1 base from J, the junction contained 10 bases not matched to a gene. The CDR3 is 16 residues long. CDR3 nucleotide sequence: TGTGCCAGTAGGAACAGGGGGACCTCCCTTAACTATGGCTACACCTTC. The encoded protein is CASRNRGTSLNYGYTF. Variable domain in full (rest from reference TRBV19 and TRBJ1-2): DGGITQSPKYLFRKEGQNVTLSCEQNLNHDAMYWYRQDPGQGLRLIYYSQIVNDFQKGDIAEGYSVSREKKESFPLTVTSAQKNPTAFYLCASRNRGTSLNYGYTFGSGTRLTVV.

The chain links TRBV9 to TRBJ2-2; TRBD2 agrees at 14 bases. This CDR3 is built from 17 residues. The junction had 7 bases not matched to a gene; V was cut back by 3 bases and J by 6 bases. Germline V gives CDR1 SGDLS, CDR2 YYNGEE. The CDR3 protein is CASSAWTSGGKAGELFF. The CDR3 nucleotides read TGTGCCAGCAGCGCATGGACTAGCGGGGGGAAGGCCGGGGAGCTGTTTTTT.

The chain joins TRBV4-2 to TRBJ2-1; 9 bases are a match to TRBD2. V lost 5 bases and J lost 0; bases outside the gene matches: 14. The CDR3 is 19 amino acids. Germline V lookup: CDR1 LGHNA, CDR2 YNFKEQ. CDR3 nucleotide sequence: TGTGCCAGCAGCGGGGGTGGACTAGCGCTACCCAGCTCCTACAATGAGCAGTTCTTC. Amino acid sequence: CASSGGGLALPSSYNEQFF.

In its sample, this clone was seen a few times. V is TRBV25-1 and J is TRBJ1-6, with TRBD1 identical over 9 bases. This CDR3 region has 15 residues. The J segment lost 7 bases and the V segment lost 6 bases, leaving 7 bases of the junction unmatched. CDR1 MGHDK and CDR2 SYGVNS come from the germline V gene. The CDR3 DNA reads TGTGCCAGCAGCTTGACAGGGGGAAGGAATTCACCCCTCCACTTT. Translated: CASSLTGGRNSPLHF.

The chain combines TRBV11-2 with TRBJ1-1; weak D call: TRBD1 (5 bases). The CDR3 consists of 15 residues. Trimming removed 0 bases at V and 1 base at J, with 9 bases between. The germline gives CDR1 SGHAT, CDR2 FQNNGV. CDR3 protein: CASSLDRTTNTEAFF. In DNA, the CDR3 is TGTGCCAGCAGCTTAGATAGGACAACGAACACTGAAGCTTTCTTT. Complete variable domain (other parts from reference TRBV11-2 and TRBJ1-1): EAGVAQSPRYKIIEKRQSVAFWCNPISGHATLYWYQQILGQGPKLLIQFQNNGVVDDSQLPKDRFSAERLKGVDSTLKIQPAKLEDSAVYLCASSLDRTTNTEAFFGQGTRLTVV.